Below, 31 T cell receptor beta chains from the same sample are listed, as sequenced in a study of response to subunit inactivated influenza vaccine. TCRdb itself ran the RT-PCR reads through MiXCR, one entry per CDR3 protein. This table has 500,000 or so distinct CDR3 sequences, 15% to 20% appearing once. Material: CD4+ T cells sorted from PBMCs, obtained about 24 months after vaccination. The receptors stem from a man in his fifties or sixties who received an inactivated influenza vaccine.

The chain carries TRBV6-4 and TRBJ2-1; D may be TRBD1 (5 bases). CDR1 and CDR2 from the germline V gene are MRHNA and SNTAGT. V was pared by 3 bases and J by 9 bases, with 12 bases between. This CDR3 region has 13 residues. The DNA of the CDR3 is TGTGCCAGCAGTGATACCAGTAGGGGTGAGCAGTTCTTC. Residues: CASSDTSRGEQFF.

In its sample, this clonotype was seen a few times. The chain joins TRBV4-1 to TRBJ1-2; D gene ambiguous. Germline-derived CDR1 and CDR2 are MGHRA and YSYEKL. V was clipped by 0 bases and J by 0 bases, with 8 bases between them. The CDR3 contains 15 residues. This CDR3 is CASSQDGVSNYGYTF. In nucleotides, the CDR3 is TGCGCCAGCAGCCAAGACGGGGTTTCTAACTATGGCTACACCTTC.

This clonotype was observed a few times. The V call is TRBV20-1, the J call TRBJ2-1; no firm D call. Trimming stripped 3 bases from V and 0 bases from J, with 9 bases between. The V gene's germline CDR1 is DFQATT and CDR2 SNEGSKA (reference sequence). This CDR3 is built from 14 residues. The CDR3 sequence: CSASFPSSYNEQFF. The CDR3 DNA is TGCAGTGCTAGTTTCCCGAGCTCCTACAATGAGCAGTTCTTC.

The genes are TRBV6-5 and TRBJ1-6; D might be TRBD1 (6 bases). This CDR3 contains 17 residues. The ends were cut back, 0 bases at V and 2 bases at J, with 11 bases in the middle. Germline V gives CDR1 MNHEY, CDR2 SVGAGI. CDR3 sequence (DNA): TGTGCCAGCAGTTACTCGTCCAGGGGCGCCTATAATTCACCCCTCCACTTT. Protein sequence: CASSYSSRGAYNSPLHF.

The chain has TRBV4-3 and TRBJ2-5; D unresolved. Trimming took off 5 bases at V and 3 bases at J, with 13 bases between the two ends. Germline CDR1 and CDR2: LGHNA and YSLEER. The CDR3 sequence is 14 residues long. The CDR3 nucleotides are TGCGCCAGCAGCTCCCGTGACGGTGAAGAGACCCAGTACTTC. As protein: CASSSRDGEETQYF.

V usage is TRBV7-2 and J usage is TRBJ2-1, with 12 bases identical to TRBD2. The CDR3 covers 14 residues. Germline CDR1 is SGHTA and CDR2 is FQGNSA. The trim removed 1 base at V and 9 bases at J, leaving 1 base unmatched. CDR3 DNA: TGTGCCAGCAGCTTAGAACTAGCGGGAGGTGAGCAGTTCTTC. Translation: CASSLELAGGEQFF.

The rearrangement uses TRBV2 and TRBJ2-1; D call uncertain. V lost 3 bases to trimming and J lost 3 bases, with 6 bases between them. Germline V gene lookup returns CDR1 SNHLY and CDR2 FYNNEI. This CDR3 contains 13 residues. The DNA of the CDR3 is TGTGCCAGCAGTGACCCGGTCTACAATGAGCAGTTCTTC. Its protein product is CASSDPVYNEQFF.

The chain is built from TRBV20-1 and TRBJ2-5; maybe TRBD2 (5 bases). The germline V and J ends were trimmed by 5 bases and 5 bases, with 9 bases remaining between them. CDR1 DFQATT and CDR2 SNEGSKA come from the germline V gene (reference sequence). CDR3 length: 11 amino acids. This chain's CDR3 is CSAVGKETQYF. The CDR3 coding sequence is TGCAGTGCTGTCGGGAAGGAGACCCAGTACTTC.

The chain links TRBV20-1 to TRBJ2-3; 10 nucleotides align to TRBD2. This CDR3 region has 16 residues. V shed 0 bases and J 4 bases; nucleotides not matched to a gene: 7. Germline-derived CDR1 and CDR2 are DFQATT and SNEGSKA (reference sequence). The CDR3 bases are TGCAGTGCTAGAGATCTCCTAGCGGGGGAAGCAGATACGCAGTATTTT. The encoded protein is CSARDLLAGEADTQYF.

This chain links TRBV20-1 with TRBJ2-2; D gene uncertain. CDR1 is DFQATT, CDR2 SNEGSKA, per germline (reference sequence). Trimming shortened V by 6 bases and J by 8 bases, and 16 bases separated the two germline ends. This CDR3 has 13 residues. CDR3 nucleotide sequence: TGCAGTGCCCCTTATCAAATGGGGGGGGAGCTGTTTTTT. This translates into CSAPYQMGGELFF.

The chain carries TRBV14 and TRBJ2-1; 13 nucleotides align to TRBD2. Germline-derived CDR1 and CDR2 are SGHDN and FVKESK. The CDR3 runs to 20 residues. J gave up 3 bases and V 0 bases, and 11 bases lay outside the gene matches. CDR3 protein: CASSQDRRGLAGSRYNEQFF. Here the CDR3 DNA reads TGTGCCAGCAGCCAAGATCGACGGGGACTAGCGGGATCTCGCTACAATGAGCAGTTCTTC.

The V and J genes are TRBV7-9 and TRBJ2-3, with a tentative D call TRBD2 (5 bases). The germline V gene has CDR1 SEHNR and CDR2 FQNEAQ (reference sequence). V was trimmed by 1 base and J by 2 bases, leaving 13 bases between them. This CDR3 contains 16 residues. The CDR3 here is CASSLVPDLATDTQYF. DNA for the CDR3: TGTGCCAGCAGCTTAGTTCCGGACCTAGCCACAGATACGCAGTATTTT.

This clonotype was counted between two and nine times. The rearrangement uses TRBV7-2 and TRBJ2-5, with 8 bases aligning to TRBD2. V shed 1 base and J 2 bases; nucleotides not matched to a gene: 3. CDR1 is SGHTA, CDR2 FQGNSA, per germline. The CDR3 runs to 15 residues. CDR3 DNA: TGTGCCAGCAGCTTAGTCAGCGGGGGACAAGAGACCCAGTACTTC. It specifies CASSLVSGGQETQYF.

CDR3 in amino acids: CSAFGTGEETQYF. The DNA for the CDR3 is TGCAGTGCGTTCGGGACGGGCGAAGAGACCCAGTACTTC. The J gene is TRBJ2-5, the V gene TRBV20-1; D possibly matches TRBD1 or TRBD2 (5 bases each). This CDR3 region has 13 residues. V gave up 6 bases and J gave up 3 bases, with 14 bases separating them. CDR1 DFQATT and CDR2 SNEGSKA come from the germline V gene (reference sequence).

The chain recombines TRBV11-2 with TRBJ2-6; D perhaps matches TRBD1 (5 bases). The CDR3 is made up of 20 amino acids. Trimming cost V 1 base and J 0 bases, with 19 bases left between them. Germline V gene sequence: CDR1 SGHAT, CDR2 FQNNGV. The CDR3 DNA reads TGTGCCAGCAGCTTAGGATTGAGTCGGAAGGGGCACTCTGGGGCCAACGTCCTGACTTTC. This codes for CASSLGLSRKGHSGANVLTF.

The chain joins TRBV7-2 to TRBJ2-5, with unresolved D. Germline V gene sequence: CDR1 SGHTA, CDR2 FQGNSA. Trimming took 5 bases from V and 4 from J, leaving 11 bases between them. This CDR3 comprises 13 residues. The CDR3 sequence: CASSPQLVETQYF. Written as DNA, the CDR3 is TGTGCCAGCAGCCCCCAGTTAGTAGAGACCCAGTACTTC.

V is TRBV20-1 and J is TRBJ1-1; D is uncertain. The germline V gene has CDR1 DFQATT and CDR2 SNEGSKA (reference sequence). The CDR3 extends over 13 amino acids. With 3 bases removed from V and 4 bases from J, the gap between germline ends came to 12 bases. CDR3: CSARRAEVTEAFF. The CDR3 DNA follows: TGCAGTGCTAGGAGGGCGGAAGTCACTGAAGCTTTCTTT.

The V gene is TRBV7-2, the J gene TRBJ2-3; 9 positions match TRBD2. V dropped 3 bases and J dropped 3; count of bases not matched to a gene: 4. The germline V gene encodes CDR1 SGHTA and CDR2 FQGNSA. CDR3 length equals 15 residues. CDR3 DNA: TGTGCCAGCAGCTTGGGACTAGCCGTGACAGATACGCAGTATTTT. It codes for CASSLGLAVTDTQYF.

The chain carries TRBV5-1 and TRBJ1-2; D gene uncertain. This CDR3 spans 14 amino acids. CDR1 SGHRS and CDR2 YFSETQ come from the germline V gene. V was clipped by 2 bases and J by 2 bases, with 10 bases between them. The CDR3 loop is CASSLSGPNYGYTF. CDR3 nucleotides: TGCGCCAGCAGCTTATCGGGTCCAAACTATGGCTACACCTTC.

This clonotype was observed once. This rearrangement joins TRBV11-2 to TRBJ1-4; 9 bases are a match to TRBD1. The CDR3 extends over 14 amino acids. With 3 bases clipped from V and 9 bases from J, the junction kept 5 bases outside the gene matches. Per germline, CDR1 SGHAT and CDR2 FQNNGV. CDR3 region: CASSFGTGHKKLFF. The CDR3 nucleotides are TGTGCCAGCAGCTTCGGGACAGGGCACAAAAAACTGTTTTTT.

The chain employs TRBV10-3 and TRBJ2-3; D gene unclear. The CDR3 length is 12 residues. Germline CDR1 is ENHRY and CDR2 is SYGVKD. With 3 bases removed from V and 0 bases from J, the gap between germline ends came to 1 base. CDR3 in amino acids: CAISDSTDTQYF. CDR3 coding DNA: TGTGCCATCAGTGATAGCACAGATACGCAGTATTTT.

V gene TRBV15 combines with J gene TRBJ2-3; no definite D call. Between the trimmed V and J ends, which lost 5 bases and 2 bases, there was a span of 14 bases. The germline V gene encodes CDR1 LNHNV and CDR2 YYDKDF (reference sequence). This CDR3 comprises 15 residues. The CDR3 DNA reads TGTGCCACCAGCCCTCACTATGGTAACACAGATACGCAGTATTTT. Amino acid sequence: CATSPHYGNTDTQYF.

This clonotype was observed a few times. This chain uses TRBV10-3 with TRBJ1-1, with D unresolved. The V end lost 10 bases, the J end lost 2 bases, and 14 bases lay between the germline ends. From germline, CDR1 is ENHRY and CDR2 SYGVKD. The CDR3 runs to 13 residues. CDR3 in amino acids: CATRMGENTEAFF. CDR3 in DNA: TGTGCCACACGAATGGGAGAAAACACTGAAGCTTTCTTT.

This clonotype was recorded a few times. The chain uses TRBV10-3 and TRBJ1-2; 10 nucleotides align to TRBD1. The CDR3 is 14 amino acids. Germline CDR1 is ENHRY and CDR2 is SYGVKD. Unmatched junction bases numbered 0, after V lost 4 bases and J lost 1 base. CDR3 nucleotide sequence: TGTGCCATCAGTGGGACAGGGGGTAACTATGGCTACACCTTC. It codes for CAISGTGGNYGYTF.

The V call is TRBV7-8, the J call TRBJ1-4; D is perhaps TRBD1 (5 bases). Trimming removed 4 bases at V and 5 bases at J, with 14 bases between. CDR1 is SGHVS and CDR2 is FQNEAQ in the germline V gene. The CDR3 extends over 15 amino acids. The CDR3 sequence: CASSSAGNRNEKLFF. The CDR3 nucleotides read TGTGCCAGCAGCTCCGCAGGGAATCGCAATGAAAAACTGTTTTTT.

The CDR3: CASRETGVNQPQHF. The DNA for the CDR3 is TGTGCCAGCAGGGAGACAGGGGTCAATCAGCCCCAGCATTTT. The rearrangement uses TRBV25-1 and TRBJ1-5; 8 positions agree with TRBD1. The CDR3 sequence is 14 residues long. V lost 6 bases and J lost 3; bases outside the gene matches: 4. The germline V gene encodes CDR1 MGHDK and CDR2 SYGVNS. The entire variable domain, with the rest obtained from reference TRBV25-1 and TRBJ1-5, is as follows: EADIYQTPRYLVIGTGKKITLECSQTMGHDKMYWYQQDPGMELHLIHYSYGVNSTEKGDLSSESTVSRIRTEHFPLTLESARPSHTSQYLCASRETGVNQPQHFGDGTRLSIL.

The chain joins TRBV27 to TRBJ2-1; no definite D call. Germline loops: CDR1 MNHEY, CDR2 SMNVEV (reference sequence). Trimming removed 6 bases at V and 7 bases at J, with 19 bases between. The CDR3 consists of 15 residues. In DNA, the CDR3 is TGTGCCAGCAGAGGGTCGTCTGAACACAGAAATGAGCAGTTCTTC. As protein: CASRGSSEHRNEQFF.

At least ten counts were recorded for this clonotype. V gene TRBV4-3 combines with J gene TRBJ2-7, with D unclear. The germline V and J ends were trimmed by 0 bases and 6 bases, with 9 bases remaining between them. The CDR3 totals 13 residues. Germline CDR1 reads LGHNA; CDR2 reads YSLEER. CDR3 region: CASSQDPQTEQYF. The CDR3 DNA follows: TGCGCCAGCAGCCAAGATCCCCAGACCGAGCAGTACTTC.

The chain employs TRBV4-3 and TRBJ2-5; 12 bases line up with TRBD1. V was pared by 3 bases and J by 5 bases, with 10 bases of the junction left unmatched. Germline-derived CDR1 and CDR2 are LGHNA and YSLEER. The CDR3 covers 17 residues. The CDR3 sequence: CASSHGYGTGGSETQYF. The CDR3 bases are TGCGCCAGCAGCCATGGTTACGGGACAGGGGGCTCGGAGACCCAGTACTTC.

V gene TRBV5-1 combines with J gene TRBJ2-7, with TRBD1 identical over 11 bases. Trimming took 6 bases from V and 3 from J; bases not matched to a gene: 8. The CDR3 is 15 amino acids. Germline V gene data show CDR1 as SGHRS and CDR2 as YFSETQ. CDR3 protein: CASTNPGQGVYEQYF. The CDR3, as DNA: TGCGCCAGCACCAATCCGGGACAGGGGGTCTACGAGCAGTACTTC.

There are a few counts of this clonotype. The V gene is TRBV6-1, the J gene TRBJ1-5, with 8 nucleotides matching TRBD1. The germline V gene has CDR1 MNHNS and CDR2 SASEGT. CDR3 length: 16 residues. V was pared by 6 bases and J by 0 bases, with 7 bases of the junction left unmatched. The CDR3 region is CASSLTGANSNQPQHF. The CDR3 coding sequence is TGTGCCAGCAGCCTGACAGGGGCAAATAGCAATCAGCCCCAGCATTTT.